Below, 23 T cell receptor beta chains from the same sample are listed, as sequenced in a study of vaccination effects on CD4 cells after COVID-19 (dated by TCRdb to between 2021 and 2023). After around ten days of culture, CD4+ T cells were isolated with the EasySep CD4+ T cell isolation kit. The library was prepared using the immunoSEQ multiplex PCR assay. TCRdb holds this immuneACCESS table with in-frame rearrangements only. Some clones are missing; in checked studies, unresolved V genes explain under half, and the rest has no known cause. The sample table lists 50,000 to 60,000 clones, 65% to 80% of them with a count of one. The ten top clones hold under 3.5% of the sample. These receptors have no known antigen. This sample comprised CD4+ T cells from PBMCs cultured without peptide, obtained before COVID-19 vaccination. These receptors were collected from a human donor who received a COVID-19 vaccine.

The chain links TRBV5-4 to TRBJ1-4; tentatively, D is TRBD1 (6 bases). The CDR3 totals 15 residues. The V and J ends lost 4 bases and 6 bases respectively, with 16 bases between them. The germline gives CDR1 SGHNT, CDR2 YYREEE (reference sequence). As DNA, the CDR3 is TGTGCCAGCAGCCAGCAACAGGGATTGGATGAAAAACTGTTTTTT. Translated, it gives CASSQQQGLDEKLFF.

The genes are TRBV7-2 and TRBJ2-5, with 10 positions matching TRBD2. CDR1 and CDR2 (germline): SGHTA, FQGNSA. This CDR3 contains 15 residues. The V gene end was trimmed by 5 bases and the J gene end by 5 bases; junction bases not matched to a gene: 8. CDR3 residues: CASSVRAGGRETQYF. DNA for the CDR3: TGTGCCAGCAGCGTCCGAGCGGGGGGGCGGGAGACCCAGTACTTC.

The chain carries TRBV24-1 and TRBJ2-7; a possible D gene is TRBD1 (6 bases). Per germline, CDR1 KGHDR and CDR2 SFDVKD. The CDR3 extends over 16 amino acids. V gave up 1 base and J gave up 5 bases, with 17 bases separating them. The CDR3 DNA sequence: TGTGCCACCAGTGATTTTAAGGACAGTGGATACGACGAGCAGTACGTC. Encoded protein: CATSDFKDSGYDEQYV.

CDR3 nucleotide sequence: TGTGCCAGCAGTTCCGGGACAAACACTGAAGCTTTCTTT. It translates to CASSSGTNTEAFF. The V call is TRBV12-3 or TRBV12-4, the J call TRBJ1-1, with a weak D call TRBD1 (6 bases). This CDR3 contains 13 residues. V lost 4 bases to trimming and J lost 2 bases, with 8 bases between them.

V and J are TRBV9 and TRBJ2-2; a possible D gene is TRBD2 (7 bases). Trimming left V 1 base short and J 3 bases short, with 10 bases between. The CDR3 runs 15 residues. Germline CDR1 and CDR2: SGDLS and YYNGEE. Written as DNA, the CDR3 is TGTGCCAGCAGCGTAAGGGGGAGGGACACCGGGGAGCTGTTTTTT. As protein: CASSVRGRDTGELFF. Based on the CDR3 plus reference TRBV9 and TRBJ2-2, the full variable domain is DSGVTQTPKHLITATGQRVTLRCSPRSGDLSVYWYQQSLDQGLQFLIQYYNGEERAKGNILERFSAQQFPDLHSELNLSSLELGDSALYFCASSVRGRDTGELFFGEGSRLTVL.

This chain links TRBV18 with TRBJ1-6, with 10 bases identical to TRBD1. Germline loops: CDR1 KGHSH, CDR2 LQKENI. This CDR3 is built from 15 residues. V was pared by 3 bases and J by 6 bases, with 2 bases of the junction left unmatched. For the CDR3, the DNA is TGTGCCAGCTCACCCCGGGACAGGGGTAATTCACCCCTCCACTTT. Translated, it gives CASSPRDRGNSPLHF.

The J gene is TRBJ2-3, the V gene TRBV9, with D possibly being TRBD2 (5 bases). Deletions cut 0 bases from V and 5 bases from J, with 22 bases between. Germline-derived CDR1 and CDR2 are SGDLS and YYNGEE. CDR3 length equals 18 residues. The CDR3 loop reads CASSVAPPTVAGGDTQYF. The CDR3 DNA follows: TGTGCCAGCAGCGTAGCCCCCCCTACGGTGGCCGGAGGAGATACGCAGTATTTT.

This chain joins TRBV6-6 and TRBJ1-4, with D unresolved. Germline CDR1 and CDR2: MNHNY and SVGAGI (reference sequence). V lost 3 bases to trimming and J lost 8 bases, with 13 bases between them. This CDR3 has 14 amino acids. The CDR3 protein is CASSYGAAREKLFF. CDR3 coding DNA: TGTGCCAGCAGTTATGGAGCGGCCAGGGAAAAACTGTTTTTT.

This clone was seen a single time. V gene TRBV7-2 combines with J gene TRBJ1-1; possibly TRBD1 for D (5 bases). Germline values: CDR1 SGHTA, CDR2 FQGNSA. The CDR3 has 15 amino acids. Trimming cost V 2 bases and J 1 base, with 11 bases left between them. CDR3 protein: CASSLRRRGNTEAFF. The CDR3 DNA sequence: TGTGCCAGCAGCTTAAGGAGGAGGGGGAACACTGAAGCTTTCTTT.

The chain carries TRBV30 and TRBJ1-4; a possible D gene is TRBD1 (5 bases). Germline CDR1 and CDR2: GTSNPN and SVGIG (reference sequence). The V end lost 8 bases, the J end lost 7 bases, and 17 bases lay between the germline ends. The CDR3 runs 13 residues. The CDR3 DNA reads as TGTGCCGCCTTACAGTGGGGACGTGAAAAACTGTTTTTT. Translating gives CAALQWGREKLFF.

This clone has a single count. The CDR3 reads CSAFVTGLQETQYF. CDR3 bases: TGCAGCGCCTTCGTAACAGGGCTCCAAGAGACCCAGTACTTC. The chain recombines TRBV29-1 with TRBJ2-5; possible D gene TRBD1, 6 bases. Looked up from germline, CDR1 is SQVTM and CDR2 is ANQGSEA. Trimming removed 7 bases from V and 1 base from J, with 16 bases in between. The length of the CDR3 is 14 residues.

The V and J genes are TRBV5-5 and TRBJ2-5, with D hard to call. The CDR3 extends over 13 amino acids. Germline loops: CDR1 SGHKS, CDR2 YYEKEE (reference sequence). The V gene lost 1 base and the J gene lost 1 base, with 5 bases spanning the gap. CDR3 DNA: TGTGCCAGCAGCTTGCAAGGCCAAGAGACCCAGTACTTC. Amino acids: CASSLQGQETQYF.

The chain uses TRBV4-1 and TRBJ2-7, with 8 nucleotides matching TRBD1. The CDR3 runs 14 residues. Trimming at V came to 5 bases and at J to 2 bases, leaving 5 bases not matched to a gene. Germline V gene data show CDR1 as MGHRA and CDR2 as YSYEKL. The CDR3: CASSAGQGPYEQYV. The CDR3 DNA reads as TGCGCCAGCAGCGCTGGACAGGGACCCTACGAGCAGTACGTC.

This chain connects TRBV28 to TRBJ2-7, with D tentatively TRBD1 (6 bases). Trimming cost V 5 bases and J 0 bases, with 14 bases left between them. CDR1 MDHEN and CDR2 SYDVKM come from the germline V gene. This CDR3 region has 15 residues. This CDR3 reads CASSAPGQSSYEQYV. The CDR3 DNA reads as TGTGCCAGCAGTGCACCGGGACAAAGCTCCTACGAGCAGTACGTC.

V and J are TRBV11-2 and TRBJ1-2; D is ambiguous. The germline V gene encodes CDR1 SGHAT and CDR2 FQNNGV. The V end lost 5 bases, the J end lost 6 bases, and 13 bases lay between the germline ends. This CDR3 has 13 amino acids. CDR3 sequence: CASSPNPRDGYTF. CDR3 in DNA: TGTGCCAGCAGCCCAAACCCGCGGGATGGCTACACCTTC.

This chain uses TRBV9 with TRBJ2-4, with D tentatively TRBD1 (6 bases). Germline-derived CDR1 and CDR2 are SGDLS and YYNGEE. V was cut by 4 bases and J by 0 bases, with 8 bases left in between. This CDR3 has 14 amino acids. Here the CDR3 DNA reads TGTGCCAGCAGCCGGACAGTAGCCAAAAACATTCAGTACTTC. Translated: CASSRTVAKNIQYF. Based on the CDR3 plus reference TRBV9 and TRBJ2-4, the full variable domain is DSGVTQTPKHLITATGQRVTLRCSPRSGDLSVYWYQQSLDQGLQFLIQYYNGEERAKGNILERFSAQQFPDLHSELNLSSLELGDSALYFCASSRTVAKNIQYFGAGTRLSVL.

This chain uses TRBV7-6 with TRBJ1-2; D not certain. V was cut by 6 bases and J by 4 bases, with 12 bases left in between. CDR3 length equals 13 residues. Germline V gene data show CDR1 as SGHVS and CDR2 as FNYEAQ. The CDR3 loop reads CASSYQAGYGYTF. The DNA for the CDR3 is TGTGCCAGCAGTTATCAGGCCGGCTATGGCTACACCTTC.

The rearrangement joins TRBV20-1 to TRBJ1-1; tentatively, D is TRBD1 (5 bases). Trimming removed 3 bases from V and 4 bases from J, with 21 bases in between. CDR3 length equals 16 residues. Germline V gene data show CDR1 as DFQATT and CDR2 as SNEGSKA (reference sequence). CDR3 nucleotide sequence: TGCAGTGCTAGTTTAGCGGCAGGGAAGTTAGTCACTGAAGCTTTCTTT. It encodes CSASLAAGKLVTEAFF.

The chain combines TRBV18 with TRBJ2-6; 9 bases map to TRBD1. The CDR3 totals 18 residues. Trimming removed 4 bases from V and 2 bases from J; junction bases left unmatched: 9. Germline V gene lookup returns CDR1 KGHSH and CDR2 LQKENI. For the CDR3, the DNA is TGTGCCAGCTCACGAATGGGACAGGGAGGAGCTGGGGCCAACGTCCTGACTTTC. It encodes CASSRMGQGGAGANVLTF.

The rearrangement joins TRBV6-5 to TRBJ1-5; D call uncertain. The CDR3 runs to 13 residues. V lost 4 bases and J lost 7, with 11 bases in between. Per the germline V gene, CDR1 is MNHEY and CDR2 is SVGAGI. As DNA, the CDR3 is TGTGCCAGCAGTTCCCCGGGCGGGCAGCCCCAGCATTTT. Translating gives CASSSPGGQPQHF.

The chain links TRBV7-9 to TRBJ2-2, with TRBD2 identical over 8 bases. The CDR3 consists of 15 residues. The germline gives CDR1 SEHNR, CDR2 FQNEAQ (reference sequence). V lost 3 bases to trimming and J lost 1 base; unmatched junction nucleotides: 1. The CDR3 DNA is TGTGCCAGCAGCTTTCTAGCGGGGAACACCGGGGAGCTGTTTTTT. As protein: CASSFLAGNTGELFF.

The gene calls are TRBV29-1 and TRBJ2-5; no firm D call. Germline V lookup: CDR1 SQVTM, CDR2 ANQGSEA. There are 12 residues in the CDR3. V was trimmed by 5 bases and J by 2 bases, leaving 9 bases between them. The DNA for the CDR3 is TGCAGCGTTTACGGCCAGCAAGAGACCCAGTACTTC. This codes for CSVYGQQETQYF. Full variable domain (rest looked up from reference TRBV29-1 and TRBJ2-5): SAVISQKPSRDICQRGTSLTIQCQVDSQVTMMFWYRQQPGQSLTLIATANQGSEATYESGFVIDKFPISRPNLTFSTLTVSNMSPEDSSIYLCSVYGQQETQYFGPGTRLLVL.

The chain uses TRBV7-8 and TRBJ2-2; 8 bases fit TRBD1. The CDR3 is 16 residues long. CDR1 and CDR2 (germline): SGHVS, FQNEAQ. V shed 1 base, J shed 6 bases, and the junction held 7 bases outside the gene matches. In DNA form, the CDR3 reads TGTGCCAGCAGCTTAGACAGGGGGATTACACCCGGGGAGCTGTTTTTT. Translating gives CASSLDRGITPGELFF.